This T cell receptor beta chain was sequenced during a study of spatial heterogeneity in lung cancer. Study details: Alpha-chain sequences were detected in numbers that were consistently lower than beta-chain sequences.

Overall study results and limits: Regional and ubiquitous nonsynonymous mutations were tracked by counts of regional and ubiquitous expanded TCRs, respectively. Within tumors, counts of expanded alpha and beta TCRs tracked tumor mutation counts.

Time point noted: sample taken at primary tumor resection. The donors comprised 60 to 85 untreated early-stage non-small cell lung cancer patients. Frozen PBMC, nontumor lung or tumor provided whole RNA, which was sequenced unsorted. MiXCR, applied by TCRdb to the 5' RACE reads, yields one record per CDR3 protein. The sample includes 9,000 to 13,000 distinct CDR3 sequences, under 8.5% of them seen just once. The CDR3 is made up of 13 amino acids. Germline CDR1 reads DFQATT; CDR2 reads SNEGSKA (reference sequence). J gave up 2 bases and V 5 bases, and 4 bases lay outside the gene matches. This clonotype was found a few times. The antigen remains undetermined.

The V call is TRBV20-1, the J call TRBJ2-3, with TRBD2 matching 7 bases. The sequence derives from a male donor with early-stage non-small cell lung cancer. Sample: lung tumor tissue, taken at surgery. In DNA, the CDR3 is TGCAGTGCTTCGGGGGGTCTCACAGATACGCAGTATTTT. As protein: CSASGGLTDTQYF.